The 27 T cell receptor beta chains presented below share a single source sample, sequenced in a study of identifying expanded T cells in peripheral blood. Profiling relied on immunoSEQ multiplex PCR, and the TCRdb table lists in-frame clones only, not all of them. The sample holds about 89,000 clones; approximately 86% are singletons and the top ten take approximately 5.6%. Sequencing was carried out using blood. The source is a person aged 18-70 years in good health.

This clone was recorded a few times. The chain combines TRBV7-9 with TRBJ2-2; D gene ambiguous. Germline assignment: CDR1 SEHNR and CDR2 FQNEAQ (reference sequence). The CDR3 has 12 residues. V lost 3 bases and J lost 2, with 1 base in between. This CDR3 is CASSFNTGELFF. CDR3 DNA sequence: TGTGCCAGCAGCTTTAACACCGGGGAGCTGTTTTTT.

This clone was seen once. The chain employs TRBV27 and TRBJ2-7, with 7 bases that match TRBD1. The CDR3 sequence is 15 residues long. Germline values: CDR1 MNHEY, CDR2 SMNVEV (reference sequence). Trimming at V came to 4 bases and at J to 0 bases, leaving 6 bases not matched to a gene. CDR3 protein: CASSSGQASSYEQYF. The DNA of the CDR3 is TGTGCCAGCAGTTCCGGACAGGCGAGCTCCTACGAGCAGTACTTC.

The chain combines TRBV2 with TRBJ2-7; 9 nucleotides match TRBD1. V trimming: 8 bases; J trimming: 2 bases; junction bases outside the gene matches: 7. The V gene's germline CDR1 is SNHLY and CDR2 FYNNEI. CDR3 length equals 14 residues. The chain's CDR3 is CASAPGQGAYEQYF. CDR3 DNA sequence: TGTGCCAGCGCTCCGGGACAGGGAGCCTACGAGCAGTACTTC.

The chain links TRBV20-1 to TRBJ2-1; no definite D call. V dropped 2 bases and J dropped 5 bases, with 4 bases sitting between them. Per the germline V gene, CDR1 is DFQATT and CDR2 is SNEGSKA (reference sequence). CDR3 length: 11 amino acids. The CDR3 sequence: CSARPNNEQFF. CDR3 nucleotide sequence: TGCAGTGCTAGACCGAACAATGAGCAGTTCTTC.

This clone was seen more than once but under ten times. The genes are TRBV28 and TRBJ2-3; possibly TRBD2 for D (7 bases). V lost 5 bases and J lost 1, with 16 bases in between. This CDR3 is built from 16 residues. The germline gives CDR1 MDHEN, CDR2 SYDVKM. CDR3 in amino acids: CASSDMGRGGTDTQYF. CDR3 nucleotides: TGTGCCAGCAGTGACATGGGGAGGGGGGGCACAGATACGCAGTATTTT.

The genes are TRBV7-8 and TRBJ2-7; D is uncertain. The CDR3 sequence is 10 residues long. V lost 5 bases and J lost 3, with 2 bases in between. Germline V CDR1 and CDR2: SGHVS, FQNEAQ. CDR3 DNA: TGTGCCAGCAGCAACTACGAGCAGTACTTC. Translating gives CASSNYEQYF.

The V gene is TRBV2, the J gene TRBJ2-7, with D tentatively TRBD1 or TRBD2 (5 bases each). The V end was cut by 6 bases, the J end by 4 bases, with 19 bases between. This CDR3 spans 15 amino acids. CDR1 and CDR2 from the germline V gene are SNHLY and FYNNEI. In DNA, the CDR3 is TGTGCCAGCAGGAGGGGTCAAGAGCAACGGTACGAGCAGTACTTC. Its protein product is CASRRGQEQRYEQYF.

The chain employs TRBV5-8 and TRBJ2-1, with 8 bases that match TRBD1. The CDR3 has 13 residues. The germline CDR1 and CDR2 sequences are SGHTS and YDEGEE. V dropped 7 bases and J dropped 3; count of bases not matched to a gene: 3. As DNA, the CDR3 is TGTGCCAGCGTACAGGGGGTCTACAATGAGCAGTTCTTC. Protein sequence: CASVQGVYNEQFF.

This chain uses TRBV29-1 with TRBJ1-5; 8 bases are shared with TRBD1. From germline, CDR1 is SQVTM and CDR2 ANQGSEA. V lost 7 bases, J lost 2 bases, and 4 bases stayed unmatched. The length of the CDR3 is 13 residues. The DNA of the CDR3 is TGCAGCGCCATGACAGGGGGCAATCAGCCCCAGCATTTT. Its protein product is CSAMTGGNQPQHF.

This clone showed up just once. The gene calls are TRBV7-2 and TRBJ1-1, with 7 bases aligning to TRBD1. This CDR3 region has 15 residues. Trimming at V came to 10 bases and at J to 5 bases, leaving 16 bases not matched to a gene. Germline V gives CDR1 SGHTA, CDR2 FQGNSA. CDR3 sequence reads: CATQPWEGAGTEAFF. The CDR3 coding sequence is TGTGCCACCCAGCCCTGGGAGGGGGCTGGGACTGAAGCTTTCTTT. Full variable domain (missing parts from reference TRBV7-2 and TRBJ1-1): GAGVSQSPSNKVTEKGKDVELRCDPISGHTALYWYRQSLGQGLEFLIYFQGNSAPDKSGLPSDRFSAERTGGSVSTLTIQRTQQEDSAVYLCATQPWEGAGTEAFFGQGTRLTVV.

This clone was picked up one time. The chain couples TRBV6-5 to TRBJ1-6; D perhaps matches TRBD1 (5 bases). The V end was cut by 2 bases, the J end by 0 bases, with 8 bases between. This CDR3 contains 16 residues. Germline values: CDR1 MNHEY, CDR2 SVGAGI. CDR3 DNA: TGTGCCAGCAGTTACCGACAGCACTCCTATAATTCACCCCTCCACTTT. This encodes CASSYRQHSYNSPLHF.

CDR3 sequence (DNA): TGTGCCAGCAGTGAGTCATCTCCCTACGGTCTCTACGAGCAGTACTTC. Encoded protein: CASSESSPYGLYEQYF. This sequence joins TRBV25-1 and TRBJ2-7; the D is unclear. The ends were cut back, 3 bases at V and 3 bases at J, with 18 bases in the middle. Germline V CDR1 and CDR2: MGHDK, SYGVNS. The CDR3 is made up of 16 amino acids.

The chain is built from TRBV7-2 and TRBJ1-2; D call uncertain. V was clipped by 1 base and J by 6 bases, with 12 bases between them. The germline gives CDR1 SGHTA, CDR2 FQGNSA. The CDR3 covers 14 residues. This CDR3 is CASSLVAAADGYTF. CDR3 DNA sequence: TGTGCCAGCAGCTTAGTGGCGGCAGCAGATGGCTACACCTTC.

The chain combines TRBV4-1 with TRBJ1-2, with unresolved D. Trimming removed 1 base at V and 3 bases at J, with 27 bases between. Germline CDR1 and CDR2: MGHRA and YSYEKL. The CDR3 is made up of 20 amino acids. CDR3 DNA: TGCGCCAGCAGCCAAGCGGCGCGTGGACGGACTTTTTGGGGTGACTATGGCTACACCTTC. Translation: CASSQAARGRTFWGDYGYTF.

This chain uses TRBV6-5 with TRBJ2-7; D perhaps matches TRBD1 (7 bases). CDR1 MNHEY and CDR2 SVGAGI come from the germline V gene. The CDR3 is 16 amino acids. The V gene lost 2 bases and the J gene lost 3 bases, with 17 bases spanning the gap. CDR3 loop: CASSYAGRQGLYEQYF. DNA for the CDR3: TGTGCCAGCAGTTACGCAGGCCGACAGGGACTCTACGAGCAGTACTTC.

This clone was picked up one time. The rearrangement joins TRBV27 to TRBJ1-6; the D is unclear. The V end was cut by 5 bases, the J end by 4 bases, with 6 bases between. Per the germline V gene, CDR1 is MNHEY and CDR2 is SMNVEV (reference sequence). CDR3 length equals 13 residues. The CDR3 sequence: CASSPRYNSPLHF. In DNA form, the CDR3 reads TGTGCCAGCAGTCCCAGATATAATTCACCCCTCCACTTT.

This clone was seen only a few times. J is TRBJ2-2 and V is TRBV9; perhaps TRBD1 as D (6 bases). CDR1 SGDLS and CDR2 YYNGEE come from the germline V gene. V gave up 1 base and J gave up 4 bases, with 11 bases separating them. The CDR3 extends over 15 amino acids. CDR3 loop: CASSVTRGGTGELFF. CDR3 bases: TGTGCCAGCAGCGTAACCAGGGGCGGCACCGGGGAGCTGTTTTTT.

The chain links TRBV4-1 to TRBJ1-2; weak D call: TRBD1 (6 bases). The CDR3 has 14 residues. Trimming removed 5 bases from V and 7 bases from J, with 17 bases in between. CDR1 is MGHRA, CDR2 YSYEKL, per germline. CDR3 residues: CASSKSTGSVGYTF. Here the CDR3 DNA reads TGCGCCAGCAGCAAGAGCACAGGGTCGGTTGGCTACACCTTC.

This rearrangement joins TRBV6-6 to TRBJ1-6, with 8 bases lining up with TRBD1. The CDR3 runs 13 residues. V shed 11 bases and J 6 bases; nucleotides not matched to a gene: 6. The germline V gene has CDR1 MNHNY and CDR2 SVGAGI (reference sequence). The CDR3 protein is CAGRTGFNSPLHF. Here the CDR3 DNA reads TGTGCCGGAAGGACAGGGTTTAATTCACCCCTCCACTTT.

The chain has TRBV19 and TRBJ2-7; TRBD1 agrees at 9 bases. The CDR3 length is 14 residues. CDR1 is LNHDA and CDR2 is SQIVND in the germline V gene (reference sequence). The V and J ends lost 5 bases and 6 bases, in that order; junction bases with no gene match: 8. CDR3 sequence reads: CASSAGTGSLEQYF. The CDR3 nucleotides are TGTGCCAGTAGTGCCGGGACAGGGTCACTCGAGCAGTACTTC.

The chain combines TRBV11-2 with TRBJ2-5, with 8 bases lining up with TRBD1. The V segment lost 5 bases and the J segment 4 bases; nucleotides outside the gene matches: 12. In germline, CDR1 is SGHAT, CDR2 FQNNGV. This CDR3 has 16 residues. Written as DNA, the CDR3 is TGTGCCAGCAGCCCCCGGACAGGGAAGGGAGTAGAGACCCAGTACTTC. This encodes CASSPRTGKGVETQYF. Supplemented by reference TRBV11-2 and TRBJ2-5, the full variable domain reads EAGVAQSPRYKIIEKRQSVAFWCNPISGHATLYWYQQILGQGPKLLIQFQNNGVVDDSQLPKDRFSAERLKGVDSTLKIQPAKLEDSAVYLCASSPRTGKGVETQYFGPGTRLLVL.

CDR3 sequence reads: CASGDNEQFF. The CDR3 DNA is TGTGCCAGCGGTGACAATGAGCAGTTCTTC. The J gene is TRBJ2-1, the V gene TRBV7-8; no reliable D call. CDR1 SGHVS and CDR2 FQNEAQ come from the germline V gene. Trimming removed 8 bases at V and 5 bases at J, with 4 bases between. CDR3 length equals 10 residues.

The J gene is TRBJ2-5, the V gene TRBV19; the D is unclear. Germline values: CDR1 LNHDA, CDR2 SQIVND (reference sequence). With 3 bases removed from V and 1 base from J, the gap between germline ends came to 6 bases. The CDR3 sequence is 13 residues long. The CDR3 nucleotides are TGTGCCAGTAGTATTGTTGCCCAAGAGACCCAGTACTTC. This translates into CASSIVAQETQYF.

The rearrangement links TRBV10-3 to TRBJ1-1, with 7 positions matching TRBD1. This CDR3 has 14 amino acids. V lost 2 bases, J lost 4 bases, and 4 bases stayed unmatched. Germline values: CDR1 ENHRY, CDR2 SYGVKD. CDR3 sequence reads: CAISEGRGVTEAFF. CDR3 nucleotide sequence: TGTGCCATCAGTGAGGGCAGGGGGGTCACTGAAGCTTTCTTT.

This sequence joins TRBV2 and TRBJ2-7; weak D call: TRBD2 (5 bases). CDR3 length: 14 amino acids. CDR1 and CDR2 from the germline V gene are SNHLY and FYNNEI. V shed 6 bases and J shed 2 bases, with 14 bases lying between them. CDR3 in amino acids: CASSRSSTAYEQYF. CDR3 bases: TGTGCCAGCAGCCGCTCTAGCACCGCCTACGAGCAGTACTTC.

Only a few counts were recorded for this clone. CDR3 DNA: TGTGCCAGCAGTTTAGAGACAGGGTTCTACAATGAGCAGTTCTTC. It codes for CASSLETGFYNEQFF. The rearrangement uses TRBV27 and TRBJ2-1, with 7 nucleotides matching TRBD1. V lost 2 bases and J lost 3; bases outside the gene matches: 4. The CDR3 is made up of 15 amino acids. Germline V CDR1 and CDR2: MNHEY, SMNVEV (reference sequence).

The chain links TRBV6-6 to TRBJ2-5, with 10 bases aligning to TRBD2. V gave up 6 bases and J gave up 1 base; unmatched junction bases: 8. The germline CDR1 and CDR2 sequences are MNHNY and SVGAGI (reference sequence). The CDR3 length is 16 residues. The CDR3 DNA reads TGTGCCAGCAGAGGGCTAGCGGGGGATTTCCAAGAGACCCAGTACTTC. This gives the protein CASRGLAGDFQETQYF.